The 3 T cell receptor beta chains below come from one sample, sequenced in a study of monozygotic twins with inflammatory bowel disease. With the 5' RACE reads reprocessed, TCRdb shows one record per CDR3 protein and no DNA. The sample's table shows more than 350,000 distinct CDR3 sequences. Sequenced material: blood. These receptors all stem from a human donor with ulcerative colitis or Crohn's disease, or a healthy co-twin of an affected twin (not recorded which).

The chain combines TRBV5-8 with TRBJ2-5. CDR3 length: 14 amino acids. Germline V gene sequence: CDR1 SGHTS, CDR2 YDEGEE. CDR3: CASSFGRYQETQYF.

The chain joins TRBV6-1 to TRBJ2-6; TCRdb reports TRBD1, a call that lacks DNA to check it against. CDR3 length equals 18 residues. Germline V CDR1 and CDR2: MNHNS, SASEGT. CDR3 in amino acids: CASSRRDRGSSGANVLTF.

The chain links TRBV7-2 to TRBJ2-7; the TCRdb D gene call, TRBD1, has no DNA to confirm it. Germline lookup yields CDR1 SGHTA and CDR2 FQGNSA. The CDR3 length is 14 residues. Here the CDR3 reads CASSLGQGFHEQYF.